The source of this T cell receptor beta chain is a study of CD8 T cells in ankylosing spondylitis. General study findings and limits: Ankylosing spondylitis blood seemed to carry a telltale TCR beta motif made of about 8 highly homologous variants.

MiXCR was run by TCRdb on the 5' RACE reads, yielding one entry per CDR3 protein. The data contain 350,000 or so distinct CDR3 sequences, approximately 8% of them singletons. In this sample, this clonotype turned up a few times. Antigen: not known. The CDR3 runs to 15 residues. The germline CDR1 and CDR2 sequences are MDHEN and SYDVKM. V lost 6 bases to trimming and J lost 5 bases; unmatched junction nucleotides: 10. The material sequenced was blood, either unsorted or a sorted T cell fraction (not recorded which). V and J are TRBV28 and TRBJ2-5; 9 bases align to TRBD2. The receptor's source is a male donor with ankylosing spondylitis. In DNA, the CDR3 is TGTGCCAGCAGCACCAAAGCGGGGGGCGGGGAGACCCAGTACTTC. This codes for CASSTKAGGGETQYF.